This TCR beta chain originates from a study of blood T cell repertoires in COVID-19. At the level of the study: COVID-19 samples from acute and convalescent phases originated in the United States, Italy and Spain.

Trimming took 4 bases from V and 6 from J; bases not matched to a gene: 11. The CDR3 covers 15 residues. Germline loops: CDR1 SGDLS, CDR2 YYNGEE. In the original workflow: Researchers report that nucleated cell counts were estimated from reference gene primer amplification. Produced via immunoSEQ multiplex PCR; TCRdb's table is partial and in-frame only. V, J and clone size are taken as reported in that table, and D and trimming were inferred from the DNA itself. The top ten clones hold 0.53% of a sample with approximately 180,000 clones, approximately 92% of them seen once. Material for sequencing was peripheral blood. The V and J genes are TRBV9 and TRBJ1-1; 8 bases match TRBD1. The TCR originated in a man over 45 with acute or convalescent COVID-19. For the CDR3, the DNA is TGTGCCAGCAGCCCACTAAGGAGCAGGGGGCCTGAAGCTTTCTTT. This sequence encodes CASSPLRSRGPEAFF.